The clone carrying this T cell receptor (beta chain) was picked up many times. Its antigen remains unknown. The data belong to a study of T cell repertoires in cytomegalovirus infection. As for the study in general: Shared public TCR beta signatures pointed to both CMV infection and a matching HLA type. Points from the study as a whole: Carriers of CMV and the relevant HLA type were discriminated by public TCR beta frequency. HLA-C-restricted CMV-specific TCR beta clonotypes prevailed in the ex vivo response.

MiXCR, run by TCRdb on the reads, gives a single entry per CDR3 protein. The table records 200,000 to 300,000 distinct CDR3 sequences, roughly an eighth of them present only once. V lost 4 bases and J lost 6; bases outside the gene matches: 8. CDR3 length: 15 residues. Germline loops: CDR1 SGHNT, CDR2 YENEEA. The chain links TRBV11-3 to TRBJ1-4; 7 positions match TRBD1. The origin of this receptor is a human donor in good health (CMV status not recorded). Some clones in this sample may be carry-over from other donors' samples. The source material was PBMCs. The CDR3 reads CASSSRQGGDEKLFF. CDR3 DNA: TGTGCCAGCAGCTCCAGACAGGGAGGCGATGAAAAACTGTTTTTT.